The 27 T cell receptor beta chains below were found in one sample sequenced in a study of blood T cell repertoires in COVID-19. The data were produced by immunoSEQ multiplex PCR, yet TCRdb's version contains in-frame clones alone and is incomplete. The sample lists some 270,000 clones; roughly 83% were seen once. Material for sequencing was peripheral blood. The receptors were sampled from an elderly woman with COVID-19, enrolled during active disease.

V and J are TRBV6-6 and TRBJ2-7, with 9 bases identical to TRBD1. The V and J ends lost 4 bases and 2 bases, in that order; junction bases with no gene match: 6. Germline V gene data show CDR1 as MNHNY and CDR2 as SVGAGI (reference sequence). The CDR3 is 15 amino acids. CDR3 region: CASSLGDRDPYEQYV. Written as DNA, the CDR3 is TGTGCCAGCAGTTTGGGGGACAGGGACCCCTACGAGCAGTACGTC.

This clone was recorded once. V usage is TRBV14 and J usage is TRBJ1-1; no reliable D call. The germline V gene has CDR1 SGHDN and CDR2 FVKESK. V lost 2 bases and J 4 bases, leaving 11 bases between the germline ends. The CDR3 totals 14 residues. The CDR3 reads CASSQSPLLTEAFF. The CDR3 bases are TGTGCCAGCAGCCAATCCCCCCTCCTCACTGAAGCTTTCTTT.

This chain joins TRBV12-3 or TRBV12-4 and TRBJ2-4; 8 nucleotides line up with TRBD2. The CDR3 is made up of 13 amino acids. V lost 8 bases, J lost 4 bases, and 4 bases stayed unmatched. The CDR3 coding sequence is TGTGCCAGCGCGGGGGGCGGGAAAAACATTCAGTACTTC. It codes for CASAGGGKNIQYF.

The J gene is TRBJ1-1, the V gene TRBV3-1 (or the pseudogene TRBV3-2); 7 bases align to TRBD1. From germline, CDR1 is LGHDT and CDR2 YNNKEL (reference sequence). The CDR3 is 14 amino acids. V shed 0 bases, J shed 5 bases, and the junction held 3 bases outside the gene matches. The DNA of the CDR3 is TGTGCCAGCAGCCAAGATGGGACAGAGACTGAAGCTTTCTTT. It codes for CASSQDGTETEAFF.

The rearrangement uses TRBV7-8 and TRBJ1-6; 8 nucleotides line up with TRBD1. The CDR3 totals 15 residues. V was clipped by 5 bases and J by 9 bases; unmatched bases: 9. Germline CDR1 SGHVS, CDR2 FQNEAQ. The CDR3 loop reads CASSPGQGGLSPLHF. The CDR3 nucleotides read TGTGCCAGCAGCCCTGGACAGGGAGGTCTTTCACCCCTCCACTTT.

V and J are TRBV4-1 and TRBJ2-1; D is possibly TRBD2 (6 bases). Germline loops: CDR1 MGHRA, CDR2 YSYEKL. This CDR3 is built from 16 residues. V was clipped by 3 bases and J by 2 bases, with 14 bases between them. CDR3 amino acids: CASSQVAGPTYNEQFF. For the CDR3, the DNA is TGCGCCAGCAGCCAGGTCGCGGGACCAACCTACAATGAGCAGTTCTTC.

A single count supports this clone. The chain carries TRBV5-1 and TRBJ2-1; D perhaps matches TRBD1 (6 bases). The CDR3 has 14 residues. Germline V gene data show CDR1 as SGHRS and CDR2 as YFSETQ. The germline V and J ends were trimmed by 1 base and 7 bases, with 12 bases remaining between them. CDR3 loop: CASSLNNRENEQFF. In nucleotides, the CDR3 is TGCGCCAGCAGCTTGAATAACAGGGAAAATGAGCAGTTCTTC.

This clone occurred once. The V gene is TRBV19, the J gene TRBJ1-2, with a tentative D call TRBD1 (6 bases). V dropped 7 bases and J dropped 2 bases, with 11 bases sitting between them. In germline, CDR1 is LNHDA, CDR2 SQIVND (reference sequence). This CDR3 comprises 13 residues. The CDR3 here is CASTRGANYGYTF. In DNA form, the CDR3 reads TGTGCCAGTACCCGGGGGGCGAACTATGGCTACACCTTC.

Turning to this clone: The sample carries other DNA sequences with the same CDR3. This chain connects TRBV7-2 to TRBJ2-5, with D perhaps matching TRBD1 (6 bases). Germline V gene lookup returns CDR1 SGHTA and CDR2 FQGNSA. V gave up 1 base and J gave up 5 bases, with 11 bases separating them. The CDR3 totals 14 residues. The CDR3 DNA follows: TGTGCCAGCAGCTTAGGGGGGCAGGGGGAGACCCAGTACTTC. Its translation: CASSLGGQGETQYF. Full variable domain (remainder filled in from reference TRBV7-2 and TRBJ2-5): GAGVSQSPSNKVTEKGKDVELRCDPISGHTALYWYRQSLGQGLEFLIYFQGNSAPDKSGLPSDRFSAERTGGSVSTLTIQRTQQEDSAVYLCASSLGGQGETQYFGPGTRLLVL.

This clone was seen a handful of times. DNA of the CDR3: TGTGCCAGCGACCGACAGGGACAGGATAGTCAGCCCCAGCATTTT. This gives the protein CASDRQGQDSQPQHF. V is TRBV2 and J is TRBJ1-5; 8 positions agree with TRBD1. This CDR3 contains 15 residues. Losses at the gene ends were 8 bases for V and 6 bases for J; bases not matched to a gene: 12. Looked up from germline, CDR1 is SNHLY and CDR2 is FYNNEI.

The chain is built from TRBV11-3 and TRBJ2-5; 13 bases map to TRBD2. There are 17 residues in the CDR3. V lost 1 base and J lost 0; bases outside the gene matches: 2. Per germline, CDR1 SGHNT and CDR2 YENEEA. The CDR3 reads CASSLGGLAGHQETQYF. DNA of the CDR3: TGTGCCAGCAGCTTAGGGGGACTAGCGGGACACCAAGAGACCCAGTACTTC.

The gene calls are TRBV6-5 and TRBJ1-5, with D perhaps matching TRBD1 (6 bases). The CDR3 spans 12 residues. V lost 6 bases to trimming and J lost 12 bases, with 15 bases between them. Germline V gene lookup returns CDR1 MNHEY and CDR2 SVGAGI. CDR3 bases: TGTGCCAGCAGAACGCAGGGACAAGTCCAGCATTTT. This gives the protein CASRTQGQVQHF.

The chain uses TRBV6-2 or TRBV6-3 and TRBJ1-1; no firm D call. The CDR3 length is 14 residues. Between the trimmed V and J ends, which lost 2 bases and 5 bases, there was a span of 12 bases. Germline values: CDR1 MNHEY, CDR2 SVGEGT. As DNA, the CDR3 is TGTGCCAGCAGTTACGAGGTTGTCAAAACTGAAGCTTTCTTT. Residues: CASSYEVVKTEAFF.

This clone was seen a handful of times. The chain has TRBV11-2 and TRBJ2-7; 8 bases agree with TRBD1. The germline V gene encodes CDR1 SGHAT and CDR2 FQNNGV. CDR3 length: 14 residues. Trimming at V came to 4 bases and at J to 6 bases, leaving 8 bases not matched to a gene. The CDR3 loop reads CASSYSRTGPEQYV. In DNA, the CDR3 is TGTGCCAGCAGCTATTCCAGGACAGGGCCCGAGCAGTACGTC.

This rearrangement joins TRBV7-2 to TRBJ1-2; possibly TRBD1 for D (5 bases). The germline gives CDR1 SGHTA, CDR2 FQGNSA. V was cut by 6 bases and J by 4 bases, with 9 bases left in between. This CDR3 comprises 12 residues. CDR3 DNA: TGTGCCAGCAGTGGGGCACTCTATGGCTACACCTTC. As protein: CASSGALYGYTF.

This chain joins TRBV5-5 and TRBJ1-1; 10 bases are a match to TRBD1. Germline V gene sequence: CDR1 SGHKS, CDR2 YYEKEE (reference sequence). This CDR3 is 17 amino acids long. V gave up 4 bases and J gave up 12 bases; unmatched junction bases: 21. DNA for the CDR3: TGTGCCAGCAGCCGCGTCCCGGGACAGGGGTTCGGTGACAAGACTTTCTTT. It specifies CASSRVPGQGFGDKTFF.

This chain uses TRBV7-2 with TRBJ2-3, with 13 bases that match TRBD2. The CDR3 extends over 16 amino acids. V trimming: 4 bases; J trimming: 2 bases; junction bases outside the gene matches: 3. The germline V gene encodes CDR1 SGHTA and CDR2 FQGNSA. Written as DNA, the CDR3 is TGTGCCAGCAGCTCGGGACTAGCGGGGAACACAGATACGCAGTATTTT. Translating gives CASSSGLAGNTDTQYF. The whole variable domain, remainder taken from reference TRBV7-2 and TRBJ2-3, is GAGVSQSPSNKVTEKGKDVELRCDPISGHTALYWYRQSLGQGLEFLIYFQGNSAPDKSGLPSDRFSAERTGGSVSTLTIQRTQQEDSAVYLCASSSGLAGNTDTQYFGPGTRLTVL.

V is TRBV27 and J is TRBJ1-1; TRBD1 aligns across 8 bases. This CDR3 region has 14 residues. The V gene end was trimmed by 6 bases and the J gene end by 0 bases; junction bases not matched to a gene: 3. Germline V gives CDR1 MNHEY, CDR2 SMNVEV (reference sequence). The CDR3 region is CASSNRGMNTEAFF. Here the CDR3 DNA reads TGTGCCAGCAGCAACAGGGGGATGAACACTGAAGCTTTCTTT.

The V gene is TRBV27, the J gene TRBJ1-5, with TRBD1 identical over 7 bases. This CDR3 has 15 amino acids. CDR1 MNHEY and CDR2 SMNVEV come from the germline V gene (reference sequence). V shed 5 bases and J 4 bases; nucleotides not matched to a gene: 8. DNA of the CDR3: TGTGCCAGCAGTGATGGGACAGCTAAAAATCAGCCCCAGCATTTT. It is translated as CASSDGTAKNQPQHF.

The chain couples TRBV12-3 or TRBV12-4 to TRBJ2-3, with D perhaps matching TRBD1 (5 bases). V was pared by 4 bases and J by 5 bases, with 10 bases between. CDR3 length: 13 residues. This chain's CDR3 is CASSSRVGDTQYF. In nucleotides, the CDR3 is TGTGCCAGCAGTTCCAGGGTTGGAGATACGCAGTATTTT.

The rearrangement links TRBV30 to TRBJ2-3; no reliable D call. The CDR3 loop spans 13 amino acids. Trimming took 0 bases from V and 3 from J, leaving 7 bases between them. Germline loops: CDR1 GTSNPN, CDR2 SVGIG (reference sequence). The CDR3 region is CAWSVQETDTQYF. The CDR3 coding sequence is TGTGCCTGGAGTGTTCAGGAAACAGATACGCAGTATTTT.

CDR3 protein: CASSGQAANEQFF. The CDR3 nucleotides are TGTGCCAGCAGCGGACAGGCAGCCAATGAGCAGTTCTTC. The genes are TRBV28 and TRBJ2-1; 7 nucleotides line up with TRBD1. The germline V gene encodes CDR1 MDHEN and CDR2 SYDVKM. CDR3 length: 13 amino acids. Germline trimming cut 6 bases from V and 6 bases from J; bases unmatched to any gene: 5.

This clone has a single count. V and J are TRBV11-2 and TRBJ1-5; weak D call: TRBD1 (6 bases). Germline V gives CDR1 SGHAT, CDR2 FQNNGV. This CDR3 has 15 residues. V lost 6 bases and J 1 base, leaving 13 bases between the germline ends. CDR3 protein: CASSLTGLSNQPQHF. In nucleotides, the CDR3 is TGTGCCAGCAGTTTAACAGGGTTAAGCAATCAGCCCCAGCATTTT.

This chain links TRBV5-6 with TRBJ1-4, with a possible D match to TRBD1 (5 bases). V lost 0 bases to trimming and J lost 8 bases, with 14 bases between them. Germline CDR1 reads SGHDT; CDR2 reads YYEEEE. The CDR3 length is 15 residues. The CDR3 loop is CASSLGFGGNEKLFF. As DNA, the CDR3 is TGTGCCAGCAGCTTGGGGTTCGGGGGGAACGAAAAACTGTTTTTT.

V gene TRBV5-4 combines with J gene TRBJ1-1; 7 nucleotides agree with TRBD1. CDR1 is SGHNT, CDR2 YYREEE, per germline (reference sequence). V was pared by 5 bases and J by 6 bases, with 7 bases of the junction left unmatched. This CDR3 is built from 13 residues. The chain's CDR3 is CASRSQGDSEAFF. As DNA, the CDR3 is TGTGCCAGCAGGTCCCAGGGGGATTCTGAAGCTTTCTTT.

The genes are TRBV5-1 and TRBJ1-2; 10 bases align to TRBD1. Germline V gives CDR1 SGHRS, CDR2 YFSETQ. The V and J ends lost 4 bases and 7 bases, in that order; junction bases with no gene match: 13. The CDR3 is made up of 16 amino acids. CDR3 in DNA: TGCGCCAGCAGCCCGGGACAGGGGCCCGGCATGGGTGGCTACACCTTC. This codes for CASSPGQGPGMGGYTF. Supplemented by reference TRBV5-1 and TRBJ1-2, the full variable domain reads KAGVTQTPRYLIKTRGQQVTLSCSPISGHRSVSWYQQTPGQGLQFLFEYFSETQRNKGNFPGRFSGRQFSNSRSEMNVSTLELGDSALYLCASSPGQGPGMGGYTFGSGTRLTVV.

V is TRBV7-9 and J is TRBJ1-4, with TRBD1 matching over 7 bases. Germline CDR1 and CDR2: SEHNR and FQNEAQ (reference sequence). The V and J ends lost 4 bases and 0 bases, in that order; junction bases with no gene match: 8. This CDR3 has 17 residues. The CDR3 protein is CASSSRGGGATNEKLFF. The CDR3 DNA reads TGTGCCAGCAGCTCTCGAGGGGGCGGGGCAACTAATGAAAAACTGTTTTTT.